This T cell receptor beta chain was observed in a study of patients and donors after allogeneic stem cell transplantation (dated by TCRdb to about 2020). This clonotype was seen at least ten times. There is no known antigen for this receptor. Within one base of it there is no much larger clone, and no base qualities were kept. The germline V gene supplies CDR1 MDHEN and CDR2 SYDVKM. The CDR3 contains 18 residues, cysteine and phenylalanine counted. The retained sequence is limited to the CDR3, 54 bases, with the frame set at the first base. For this chain, trimming is 5 bases at the V end and 5 bases at the J end, and the number of junction bases without a gene match is 15. The library was built by means of RT-PCR. The sequencer was a NextSeq 550. TCRdb reprocessed the public reads (quality trimming at Q25 with fastp, clone calling with MiXCR) and kept in-frame beta chains. Each CDR3 protein appears once, grouped with its most common genes and DNA. The sample contains tens of thousands of distinct CDR3 sequences, approximately 5% of them found a single time. About 2.8% of the sample goes to the ten largest clones.

The chain is encoded by TRBV28 joined to TRBJ1-5; TRBD1 fits 10 bases in the junction. This TCR derives from a human donor who was either an allogeneic HSCT recipient or a stem cell or donor lymphocyte infusion donor (not recorded which). It is not recorded whose cells these are; they may come from a transplant donor. The sequenced sample was blood, either unsorted or a sorted T cell fraction (not recorded which). For the CDR3, the sequence is CASSPYPWDRGTDQPQHF. The DNA reads TGTGCCAGCAGTCCCTATCCTTGGGACAGGGGAACGGATCAGCCCCAGCATTTT.